What follows are 22 T cell receptor beta chains derived from one specimen sequenced in a study of T cells in tumors after PD-1 blockade. The repertoire was sequenced with immunoSEQ multiplex PCR; TCRdb's copy has only in-frame clones and lacks some. Of roughly 59,000 clones in the sample, around three quarters were seen once. The material was PBMCs, obtained before anti-PD-1 treatment. The receptors were sampled from a human donor with basal cell carcinoma.

J is TRBJ2-3 and V is TRBV7-3; 10 nucleotides align to TRBD1. Germline V lookup: CDR1 SGHTA, CDR2 FQGTGA. The CDR3 length is 16 residues. J lost 3 bases, V lost 0 bases, and 3 bases had no gene match. CDR3 sequence: CASSLTGQGLTDTQYF. In nucleotides, the CDR3 is TGTGCCAGCAGCTTAACGGGACAGGGGTTGACAGATACGCAGTATTTT.

This clone was observed once. This chain joins TRBV2 and TRBJ2-3, with D perhaps being TRBD1 or TRBD2 (6 bases each). The germline V gene has CDR1 SNHLY and CDR2 FYNNEI. V dropped 4 bases and J dropped 3 bases, with 14 bases sitting between them. This CDR3 comprises 15 residues. The CDR3 nucleotides are TGTGCCAGCAGTGTAAGGGGGGCCATAACAGATACGCAGTATTTT. It yields the protein CASSVRGAITDTQYF.

This sequence joins TRBV5-1 and TRBJ2-1; a weak D match, TRBD1 (5 bases). Trimming removed 0 bases at V and 8 bases at J, with 15 bases between. The CDR3 extends over 15 amino acids. Per the germline V gene, CDR1 is SGHRS and CDR2 is YFSETQ. The CDR3 is CASSLVAGNWDEQFF. CDR3 bases: TGCGCCAGCAGCTTGGTGGCAGGGAATTGGGATGAGCAGTTCTTC.

The J gene is TRBJ2-3, the V gene TRBV9; 15 bases map to TRBD2. This CDR3 has 19 amino acids. Germline CDR1 and CDR2: SGDLS and YYNGEE. The trim removed 0 bases at V and 1 base at J, leaving 6 bases unmatched. The CDR3 here is CASSVGTSGGAIGTDTQYF. CDR3 nucleotide sequence: TGTGCCAGCAGCGTAGGGACTAGCGGGGGGGCCATAGGCACAGATACGCAGTATTTT.

The chain links TRBV18 to TRBJ1-2, with D perhaps matching TRBD1 (5 bases). The CDR3 sequence is 14 residues long. V was pared by 0 bases and J by 4 bases, with 9 bases between. The V gene's germline CDR1 is KGHSH and CDR2 LQKENI. CDR3 residues: CASSPPARVYGYTF. The CDR3 DNA reads as TGTGCCAGCTCACCACCGGCCAGGGTCTATGGCTACACCTTC.

This sequence joins TRBV10-3 and TRBJ2-1; TRBD2 matches 11 bases. The CDR3 spans 14 residues. CDR1 ENHRY and CDR2 SYGVKD come from the germline V gene. Germline trimming cut 10 bases from V and 9 bases from J; bases unmatched to any gene: 11. CDR3: CATGFSGGEGEQFF. The CDR3 DNA is TGTGCCACCGGGTTTAGCGGGGGGGAAGGTGAGCAGTTCTTC.

The chain employs TRBV5-1 and TRBJ2-7, with 10 bases lining up with TRBD1. The CDR3 is 15 amino acids. V was clipped by 3 bases and J by 5 bases; unmatched bases: 8. From germline, CDR1 is SGHRS and CDR2 YFSETQ. CDR3: CASSSAGQGYHEQYF. The CDR3 DNA follows: TGCGCCAGCAGCTCGGCGGGACAGGGGTATCACGAGCAGTACTTC.

The chain carries TRBV7-3 and TRBJ1-2, with 9 bases lining up with TRBD1. The V gene's germline CDR1 is SGHTA and CDR2 FQGTGA. V trimming: 5 bases; J trimming: 6 bases; junction bases outside the gene matches: 13. The CDR3 spans 16 residues. The chain's CDR3 is CASSQSGTGFINGYTF. The CDR3 DNA sequence: TGTGCCAGCAGCCAATCCGGGACAGGGTTTATAAATGGCTACACCTTC.

V and J are TRBV6-1 and TRBJ1-2; perhaps TRBD1 as D (6 bases). This CDR3 comprises 15 residues. Germline V gene sequence: CDR1 MNHNS, CDR2 SASEGT. V lost 3 bases, J lost 4 bases, and 15 bases lay in between. The CDR3 DNA is TGTGCCAGCAGTGATCCTGGACAGATACTCTATGGCTACACCTTC. It translates to CASSDPGQILYGYTF.

The chain has TRBV30 and TRBJ1-1; no definite D call. The germline V and J ends were trimmed by 2 bases and 5 bases, with 12 bases remaining between them. Germline loops: CDR1 GTSNPN, CDR2 SVGIG (reference sequence). This CDR3 has 13 residues. CDR3 in amino acids: CAWSPIAGTEAFF. The CDR3 DNA reads as TGTGCCTGGAGTCCCATAGCGGGTACTGAAGCTTTCTTT.

The genes are TRBV5-1 and TRBJ2-3; 7 positions match TRBD1. Germline trimming cut 0 bases from V and 0 bases from J; bases unmatched to any gene: 7. Germline CDR1 and CDR2: SGHRS and YFSETQ. This CDR3 contains 17 residues. CDR3 protein: CASSLGHRDSSTDTQYF. The CDR3 DNA reads as TGCGCCAGCAGCTTGGGGCACCGGGACAGTAGCACAGATACGCAGTATTTT.

This clone is a singleton in its sample. The chain is built from TRBV9 and TRBJ1-2; D is unclear. Germline V lookup: CDR1 SGDLS, CDR2 YYNGEE. The CDR3 sequence is 12 residues long. V lost 2 bases to trimming and J lost 4 bases, with 6 bases between them. The CDR3 here is CASSVGFYGYTF. In DNA form, the CDR3 reads TGTGCCAGCAGCGTCGGGTTCTATGGCTACACCTTC.

This chain joins TRBV6-5 and TRBJ2-7; 8 nucleotides match TRBD1. The CDR3 is made up of 14 amino acids. The germline gives CDR1 MNHEY, CDR2 SVGAGI. V shed 5 bases, J shed 5 bases, and the junction held 8 bases outside the gene matches. CDR3 nucleotide sequence: TGTGCCAGCAGTCTTCGGACAGGGATAAACGAGCAGTACTTC. Translating gives CASSLRTGINEQYF.

The chain joins TRBV5-8 to TRBJ2-3; D is unresolved. Germline V gives CDR1 SGHTS, CDR2 YDEGEE. Trimming took 2 bases from V and 2 from J, leaving 15 bases between them. This CDR3 has 16 amino acids. CDR3 in amino acids: CASSLSLSQPTDTQYF. The CDR3 DNA reads TGTGCCAGCAGCTTATCACTAAGTCAACCCACAGATACGCAGTATTTT.

This clone appeared a single time. The rearrangement uses TRBV5-1 and TRBJ2-3; D remains ambiguous. Germline V gives CDR1 SGHRS, CDR2 YFSETQ. The CDR3 totals 13 residues. V lost 2 bases, J lost 4 bases, and 8 bases lay in between. CDR3 region: CASSFGIADTQYF. The CDR3 DNA is TGCGCCAGCAGCTTCGGTATCGCAGATACGCAGTATTTT.

V is TRBV30 and J is TRBJ1-2; D gene ambiguous. This CDR3 has 14 amino acids. CDR1 is GTSNPN and CDR2 is SVGIG in the germline V gene (reference sequence). Trimming removed 2 bases at V and 2 bases at J, with 12 bases between. CDR3 coding DNA: TGTGCCTGGAGTTCGGGCAGGCAAAACTATGGCTACACCTTC. Translated, it gives CAWSSGRQNYGYTF. Looking up the rest from reference TRBV30 and TRBJ1-2 gives the full variable domain: SQTIHQWPATLVQPVGSPLSLECTVEGTSNPNLYWYRQAAGRGLQLLFYSVGIGQISSEVPQNLSASRPQDRQFILSSKKLLLSDSGFYLCAWSSGRQNYGYTFGSGTRLTVV.

This clone was seen just once. DNA for the CDR3: TGTGCCAGCAGCTTGGACCATACCAGGACCGTGAACACTGAAGCTTTCTTT. Amino acid sequence: CASSLDHTRTVNTEAFF. The chain carries TRBV5-6 and TRBJ1-1; D call uncertain. CDR3 length: 17 amino acids. Trimming removed 0 bases at V and 0 bases at J, with 15 bases between. The V gene's germline CDR1 is SGHDT and CDR2 YYEEEE.

The rearrangement uses TRBV21-1 and TRBJ2-1; the DNA was not used to check the table's D call, TRBD1. TRBV21-1 has pseudogene status. CDR3 size: 18 residues. CDR3 loop: CASRQGASLWPGYNEQFF. The CDR3, as DNA: TGTGCCAGCAGGCAGGGTGCTAGTTTGTGGCCCGGGTACAATGAGCAGTTCTTC.

In DNA, the CDR3 is TGTGCCAGCAGCCCGCCGGGTACTGGAAACACCATATATTTT. Its translation: CASSPPGTGNTIYF. The rearrangement joins TRBV5-5 to TRBJ1-3; no clear D gene. CDR3 length equals 14 residues. V lost 4 bases to trimming and J lost 2 bases, with 10 bases between them. Germline CDR1 SGHKS, CDR2 YYEKEE (reference sequence).

Only a few counts were recorded for this clone. The chain combines TRBV7-6 with TRBJ2-3; 16 bases align to TRBD2. CDR1 is SGHVS and CDR2 is FNYEAQ in the germline V gene. Germline trimming cut 5 bases from V and 1 base from J; bases unmatched to any gene: 15. The CDR3 has 21 amino acids. CDR3 DNA: TGTGCCAGCAGCCCCCTTGCCGGAGCCGGGACTAGCGGGGGGGGCACAGATACGCAGTATTTT. Amino acid sequence: CASSPLAGAGTSGGGTDTQYF. Drawing the rest from reference TRBV7-6 and TRBJ2-3, the complete variable domain is GAGVSQSPRYKVTKRGQDVALRCDPISGHVSLYWYRQALGQGPEFLTYFNYEAQQDKSGLPNDRFSAERPEGSISTLTIQRTEQRDSAMYRCASSPLAGAGTSGGGTDTQYFGPGTRLTVL.

The chain joins TRBV4-2 to TRBJ2-5, with TRBD2 as a possible D gene (5 bases). Trimming shortened V by 6 bases and J by 6 bases, and 26 bases separated the two germline ends. Germline loops: CDR1 LGHNA, CDR2 YNFKEQ. The CDR3 loop spans 17 amino acids. Here the CDR3 reads CASSLVGSSAGVQTQYF. The CDR3 DNA follows: TGTGCCAGCAGTCTCGTGGGGAGTTCGGCTGGTGTTCAGACCCAGTACTTC.

The chain couples TRBV5-4 to TRBJ1-2; tentatively, D is TRBD1 (6 bases). This CDR3 spans 16 amino acids. Trimming took 0 bases from V and 7 from J, leaving 19 bases between them. Germline V gene lookup returns CDR1 SGHNT and CDR2 YYREEE (reference sequence). The CDR3 reads CASSLDPGTTSRGYTF. CDR3 nucleotides: TGTGCCAGCAGCTTGGACCCCGGGACAACCTCTCGTGGCTACACCTTC.